This T cell receptor (beta chain) is from a study of technical replicates of blood from several donors. The CDR3 sequence is 15 residues long. Germline lookup yields CDR1 SGHAT and CDR2 FQNNGV. V trimming: 5 bases; J trimming: 4 bases; junction bases outside the gene matches: 8. Sequencing used immunoSEQ multiplex PCR; TCRdb keeps in-frame clones, though not all of them. The sample includes 70,000 to 95,000 clones, approximately 91% of them seen just once. The receptor comes from a human donor in good health. Some clones in this sample may be carry-over from other donors' samples. The sample taken for sequencing was T cells isolated from PBMCs. This sequence joins TRBV11-2 and TRBJ2-7; 10 bases line up with TRBD2. The CDR3 nucleotides read TGTGCCAGCAGCCGAGAGCGGGAGGGCCTTTACGAGCAGTACTTC. This translates into CASSREREGLYEQYF.